Sequencing of this T cell receptor beta chain was carried out in a study of T cell repertoires in breast cancer. Study-level information: Samples were breast cancer tumors, lymph nodes and blood from patients, and control blood. Samples averaged roughly 500,000 sequences and roughly 9.3 reads per cell.

This clonotype was counted a few times. Paired alpha-beta TCRs of CD8+ T cells were analyzed by expanded emulsion RT-PCR. This CDR3 has 16 amino acids. CDR1 SGHAT and CDR2 FQNNGV come from the germline V gene. The V and J ends lost 5 bases and 1 base respectively, with 15 bases between them. Blocking oligonucleotides added to a second nested PCR suppressed unpaired genes. MiXCR was run by TCRdb on the emulsion pairing reads, yielding one entry per CDR3 protein. In the table there are around 43,000 distinct CDR3 sequences, about 48% of which are singletons. The V call is TRBV11-2, the J call TRBJ2-1, with D maybe TRBD2 (6 bases). The sequenced sample consisted of CD8+ T cells. This receptor was taken from a pool of human donors with breast cancer or a healthy control (not recorded which). The CDR3 sequence: CASSPGRGESYNEQFF. The CDR3 bases are TGTGCCAGCAGCCCGGGACGCGGGGAGTCCTACAATGAGCAGTTCTTC.